This TCR beta chain was identified in a study of blood T cell repertoires in COVID-19. Study background: Acute-phase and convalescent COVID-19 samples originated in the United States, Italy and Spain. Sources were T cells, B-cell-depleted T cells, or PBMCs; the material itself was cDNA or gDNA.

Original handling: From reference gene primer amplification, estimates of nucleated cell counts were derived. Some clones are missing from TCRdb's copy, which holds only in-frame ones; the method was immunoSEQ multiplex PCR. The D gene and trimming were derived from the DNA, and the V and J assignments and clone size from that table. The sample contains about 76,000 clones, 86% of which appear only once. Notes on this clone: This CDR3 is also generated by other DNA sequences in the sample.

V was clipped by 0 bases and J by 2 bases, with 10 bases between them. From germline, CDR1 is SGHRS and CDR2 YFSETQ. This CDR3 spans 15 amino acids. The receptor's source is a human donor in a cohort sampled during active COVID-19. The sample was peripheral blood. This chain connects TRBV5-1 to TRBJ2-3; perhaps TRBD2 as D (6 bases). The CDR3 nucleotides read TGCGCCAGCAGCTTGGGAGCGGGTGCCACAGATACGCAGTATTTT. This codes for CASSLGAGATDTQYF.